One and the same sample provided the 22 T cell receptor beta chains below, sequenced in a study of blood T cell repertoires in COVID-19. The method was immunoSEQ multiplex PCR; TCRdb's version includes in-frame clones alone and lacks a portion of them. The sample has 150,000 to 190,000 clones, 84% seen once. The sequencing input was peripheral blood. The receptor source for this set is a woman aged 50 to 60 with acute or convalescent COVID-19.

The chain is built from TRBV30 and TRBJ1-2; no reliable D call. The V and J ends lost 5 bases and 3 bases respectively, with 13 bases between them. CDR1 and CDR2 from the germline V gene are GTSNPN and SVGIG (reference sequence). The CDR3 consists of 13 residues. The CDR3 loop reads CAWLRDGDYGYTF. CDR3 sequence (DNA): TGTGCCTGGTTACGGGATGGGGACTATGGCTACACCTTC.

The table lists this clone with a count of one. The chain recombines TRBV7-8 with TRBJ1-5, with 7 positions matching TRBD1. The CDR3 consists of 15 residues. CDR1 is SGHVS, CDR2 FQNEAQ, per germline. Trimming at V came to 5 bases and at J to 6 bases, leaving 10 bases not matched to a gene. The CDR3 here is CASSLSAGGTQPQHF. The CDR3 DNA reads TGTGCCAGCAGCCTCTCCGCAGGGGGGACTCAGCCCCAGCATTTT.

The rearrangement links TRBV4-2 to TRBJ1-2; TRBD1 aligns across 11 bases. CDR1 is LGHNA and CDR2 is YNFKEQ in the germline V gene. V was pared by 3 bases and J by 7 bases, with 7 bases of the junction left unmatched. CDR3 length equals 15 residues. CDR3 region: CASSQEIGTGGGYTF. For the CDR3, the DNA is TGTGCCAGCAGCCAGGAGATTGGGACAGGGGGTGGCTACACCTTC.

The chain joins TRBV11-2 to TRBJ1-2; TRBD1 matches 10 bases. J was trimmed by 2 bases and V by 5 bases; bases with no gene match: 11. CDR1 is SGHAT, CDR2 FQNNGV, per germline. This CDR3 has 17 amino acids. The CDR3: CASSPRTGGAPNYGYTF. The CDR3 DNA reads TGTGCCAGCAGCCCGCGGACAGGGGGAGCCCCCAACTATGGCTACACCTTC.

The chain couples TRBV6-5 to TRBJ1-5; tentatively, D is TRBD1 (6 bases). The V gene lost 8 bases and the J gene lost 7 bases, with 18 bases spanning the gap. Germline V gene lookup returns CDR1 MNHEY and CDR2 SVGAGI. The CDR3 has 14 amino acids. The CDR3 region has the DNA TGTGCCAGCCAACGTTCGCAGGGGTCCCAGCCCCAGCATTTT. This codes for CASQRSQGSQPQHF.

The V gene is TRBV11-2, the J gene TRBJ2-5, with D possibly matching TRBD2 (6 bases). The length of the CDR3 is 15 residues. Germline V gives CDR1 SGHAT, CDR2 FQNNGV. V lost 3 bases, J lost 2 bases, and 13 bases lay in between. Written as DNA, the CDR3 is TGTGCCAGCAGCTTTCGGGGGTCAGAACAAGAGACCCAGTACTTC. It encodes CASSFRGSEQETQYF.

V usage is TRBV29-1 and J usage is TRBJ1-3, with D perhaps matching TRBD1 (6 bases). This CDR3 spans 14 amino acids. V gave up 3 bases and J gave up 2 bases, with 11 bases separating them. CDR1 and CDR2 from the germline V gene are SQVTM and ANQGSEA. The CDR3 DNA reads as TGCAGCGTTGAGGGGGGGCCAACTGGAAACACCATATATTTT. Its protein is CSVEGGPTGNTIYF.

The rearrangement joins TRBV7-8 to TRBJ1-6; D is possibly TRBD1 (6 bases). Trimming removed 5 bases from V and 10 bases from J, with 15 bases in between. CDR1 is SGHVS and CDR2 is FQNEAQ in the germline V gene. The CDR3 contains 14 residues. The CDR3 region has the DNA TGTGCCAGCAGCGGAGGACAGCGGGGGTCACCCCTCCACTTT. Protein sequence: CASSGGQRGSPLHF.

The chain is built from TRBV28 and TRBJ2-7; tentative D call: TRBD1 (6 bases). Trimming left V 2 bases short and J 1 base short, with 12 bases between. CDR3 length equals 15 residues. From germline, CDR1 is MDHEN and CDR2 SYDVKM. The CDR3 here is CASSLQGSVSYEQYF. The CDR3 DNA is TGTGCCAGCAGTTTACAGGGGTCCGTGTCCTACGAGCAGTACTTC.

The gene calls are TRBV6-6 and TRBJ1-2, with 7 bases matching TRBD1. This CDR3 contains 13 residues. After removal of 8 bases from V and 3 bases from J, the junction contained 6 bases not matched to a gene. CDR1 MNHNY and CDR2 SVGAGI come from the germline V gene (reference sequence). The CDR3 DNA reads TGTGCCAGCCGGGGGACAGACCACTATGGCTACACCTTC. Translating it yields CASRGTDHYGYTF.

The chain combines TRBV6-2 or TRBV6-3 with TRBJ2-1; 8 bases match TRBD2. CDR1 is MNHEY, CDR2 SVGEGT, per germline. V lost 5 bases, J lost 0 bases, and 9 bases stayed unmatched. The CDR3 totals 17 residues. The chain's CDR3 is CASSRLAGLSSYNEQFF. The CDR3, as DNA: TGTGCCAGCAGTCGCCTAGCGGGCCTCAGCTCCTACAATGAGCAGTTCTTC.

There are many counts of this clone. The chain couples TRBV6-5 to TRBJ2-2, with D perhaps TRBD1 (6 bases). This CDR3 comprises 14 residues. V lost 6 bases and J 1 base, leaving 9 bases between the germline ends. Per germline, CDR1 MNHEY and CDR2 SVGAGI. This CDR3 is CASRQQGNTGELFF. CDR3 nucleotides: TGTGCCAGCAGACAACAGGGGAACACCGGGGAGCTGTTTTTT.

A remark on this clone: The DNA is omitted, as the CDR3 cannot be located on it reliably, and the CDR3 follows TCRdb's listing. CDR3 region: CASSFSGQGQFF. The chain has TRBV28 and TRBJ2-1; the DNA was not compared with TRBD1, the D call given in the table. Germline V gene sequence: CDR1 MDHEN, CDR2 SYDVKM. From its first to its last residue, the CDR3 has 12 amino acids.

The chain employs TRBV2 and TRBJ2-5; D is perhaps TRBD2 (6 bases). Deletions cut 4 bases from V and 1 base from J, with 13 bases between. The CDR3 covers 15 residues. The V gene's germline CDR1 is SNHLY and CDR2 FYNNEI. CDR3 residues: CASSGGLGGQETQYF. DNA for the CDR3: TGTGCCAGCAGTGGGGGACTGGGGGGCCAAGAGACCCAGTACTTC.

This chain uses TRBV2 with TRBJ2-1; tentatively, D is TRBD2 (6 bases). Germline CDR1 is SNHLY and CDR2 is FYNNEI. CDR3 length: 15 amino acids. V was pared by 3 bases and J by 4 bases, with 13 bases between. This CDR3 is CASSEGRGLYNEQFF. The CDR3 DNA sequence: TGTGCCAGCAGTGAGGGGCGGGGCTTATACAATGAGCAGTTCTTC.

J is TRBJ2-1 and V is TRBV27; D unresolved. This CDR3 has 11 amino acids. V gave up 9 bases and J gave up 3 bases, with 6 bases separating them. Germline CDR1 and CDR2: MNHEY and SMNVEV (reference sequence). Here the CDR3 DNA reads TGTGCCAGAATCCTCTACAATGAGCAGTTCTTC. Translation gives CARILYNEQFF.

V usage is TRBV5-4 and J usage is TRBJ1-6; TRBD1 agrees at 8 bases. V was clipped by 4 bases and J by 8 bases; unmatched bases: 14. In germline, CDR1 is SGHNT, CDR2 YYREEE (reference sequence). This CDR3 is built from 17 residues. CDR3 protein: CASSPGQDLVRDSPLHF. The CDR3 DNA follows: TGTGCCAGCAGCCCGGGACAGGACTTGGTCCGTGATTCACCCCTCCACTTT.

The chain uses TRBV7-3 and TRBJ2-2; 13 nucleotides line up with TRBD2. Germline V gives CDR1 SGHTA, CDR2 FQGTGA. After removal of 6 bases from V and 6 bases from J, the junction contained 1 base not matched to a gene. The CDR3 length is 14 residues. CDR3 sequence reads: CASRLAGGPGELFF. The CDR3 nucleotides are TGTGCCAGCAGACTAGCGGGAGGGCCCGGGGAGCTGTTTTTT.

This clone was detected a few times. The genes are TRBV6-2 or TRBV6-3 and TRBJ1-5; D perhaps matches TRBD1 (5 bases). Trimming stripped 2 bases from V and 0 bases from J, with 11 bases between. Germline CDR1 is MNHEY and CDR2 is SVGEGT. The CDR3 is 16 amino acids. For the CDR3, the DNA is TGTGCCAGCAGTTACGGCGGGGCCCTTAGCAATCAGCCCCAGCATTTT. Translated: CASSYGGALSNQPQHF.

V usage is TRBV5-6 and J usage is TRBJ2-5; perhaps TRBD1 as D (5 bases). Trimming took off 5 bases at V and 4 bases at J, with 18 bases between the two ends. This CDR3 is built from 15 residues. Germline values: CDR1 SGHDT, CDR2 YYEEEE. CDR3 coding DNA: TGTGCCAGCAGGTATCTCAGGGATTCAAGAGAGACCCAGTACTTC. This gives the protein CASRYLRDSRETQYF.

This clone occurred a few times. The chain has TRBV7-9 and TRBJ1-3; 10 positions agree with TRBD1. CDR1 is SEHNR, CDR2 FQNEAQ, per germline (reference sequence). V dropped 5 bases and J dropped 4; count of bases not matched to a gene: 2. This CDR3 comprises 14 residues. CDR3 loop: CASSRTGGGNTIYF. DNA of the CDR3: TGTGCCAGCAGCCGGACAGGGGGAGGAAACACCATATATTTT.

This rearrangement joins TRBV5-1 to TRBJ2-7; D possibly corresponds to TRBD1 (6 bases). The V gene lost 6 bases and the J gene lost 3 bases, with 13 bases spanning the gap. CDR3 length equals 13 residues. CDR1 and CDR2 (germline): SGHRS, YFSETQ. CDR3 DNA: TGCGCCAGCACCCGAGGACAGAACTACGAGCAGTACTTC. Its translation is CASTRGQNYEQYF.